A selection of T cell receptor beta chains follows, all from one sample in a study of CD8 T cells in ankylosing spondylitis. Using its own MiXCR run on the 5' RACE reads, TCRdb lists one record per CDR3 protein. The sample records 350,000 to 550,000 distinct CDR3 sequences, 25% to 30% being singletons. The source material was blood, either unsorted or a sorted T cell fraction (not recorded which). These receptors originate from a male donor with ankylosing spondylitis. CDR3s include the opening cysteine and the closing phenylalanine or tryptophan. The D gene is left open where the match is weak. Only some rows state a clone size, as once, few, many or a class for expanded clones.

clone size,V gene,J gene,D gene,CDR3 protein,CDR3 DNA
few,TRBV4-1,TRBJ1-2,TRBD1,CASSPSRDRANYGYTF,TGCGCCAGCAGCCCCTCCCGGGACAGGGCGAACTATGGCTACACCTTC
-,TRBV27,TRBJ1-6,-,CASSLSTSLLQSTLHF,TGTGCCAGCAGTTTATCGACCTCTTTATTACAATCCACCCTCCACTTT
-,TRBV6-1,TRBJ1-1,TRBD1,CASNPGGGNTEAFF,TGTGCCAGCAACCCAGGGGGAGGAAACACTGAAGCTTTCTTT
few,TRBV3-1,TRBJ1-1,-,CASSQRELGTEAFF,TGTGCCAGCAGCCAACGGGAATTAGGTACTGAAGCTTTCTTT
-,TRBV20-1,TRBJ2-1,-,CSARVGPTYNEQFF,TGCAGTGCTAGGGTCGGTCCTACCTACAATGAGCAGTTCTTC
-,TRBV29-1,TRBJ1-1,-,CSVANLNTEAFF,TGCAGCGTTGCGAACCTGAACACTGAAGCTTTCTTT
-,TRBV12-3/TRBV12-4,TRBJ2-2,-,CASSETYRDTGELFF,TGTGCCAGCAGCGAAACGTACAGGGACACCGGGGAGCTGTTTTTT
many,TRBV7-2,TRBJ2-7,TRBD2,CASSVTSGPYYEQYF,TGTGCCAGCAGCGTTACTAGCGGGCCTTACTACGAGCAGTACTTC
many,TRBV24-1,TRBJ2-3,-,CATSDLRGRHSSSDTQYF,TGTGCCACCAGTGATTTAAGGGGCAGGCACTCATCCTCGGATACGCAGTATTTT
few,TRBV20-1,TRBJ1-5,TRBD1,CSARRTGGSNQPQHF,TGCAGTGCTAGACGGACAGGGGGGAGCAATCAGCCCCAGCATTTT
-,TRBV11-3,TRBJ2-1,TRBD2,CASSLDGGGITNEQFF,TGTGCCAGCAGCTTAGACGGGGGAGGGATCACCAATGAGCAGTTCTTC
-,TRBV5-5,TRBJ1-1,-,CASSLGQGNGEAFF,TGTGCCAGCAGCTTGGGCCAGGGAAATGGTGAAGCTTTCTTT
many,TRBV11-2,TRBJ2-5,TRBD1,CASRTGTGQETQYF,TGTGCCAGCAGAACCGGGACAGGTCAAGAGACCCAGTACTTC
-,TRBV7-7,TRBJ2-3,TRBD2,CASSSVLAGGPDTQYF,TGTGCCAGCAGCTCCGTCCTAGCGGGAGGGCCAGATACGCAGTATTTT
few,TRBV5-1,TRBJ2-1,TRBD2,CASSLELAPYNEQFF,TGCGCCAGCAGCTTGGAACTAGCGCCTTACAATGAGCAGTTCTTC
-,TRBV6-5,TRBJ2-7,TRBD1,CASSFRGGQSYEQYF,TGTGCCAGCAGTTTTAGAGGGGGCCAATCCTACGAGCAGTACTTC
-,TRBV20-1,TRBJ1-1,-,CSASQGIYTEAFF,TGCAGTGCGTCGCAGGGGATCTACACTGAAGCTTTCTTT
-,TRBV29-1,TRBJ2-1,-,CSVELGPTNEQFF,TGCAGCGTTGAACTGGGACCAACCAATGAGCAGTTCTTC
few,TRBV11-3,TRBJ2-1,-,CASSLGVGGRDDEQFF,TGTGCCAGCAGCTTAGGAGTTGGGGGCCGAGATGATGAGCAGTTCTTC
few,TRBV2,TRBJ1-1,-,CASRQDGDGTEAFF,TGTGCCAGCAGACAGGACGGGGATGGCACTGAAGCTTTCTTT
-,TRBV3-1,TRBJ2-1,-,CASSQDRDVSSYNEQFF,TGTGCCAGCAGCCAAGATCGGGACGTAAGCTCCTACAATGAGCAGTTCTTC
-,TRBV20-1,TRBJ2-1,-,CSARLPLGGEQFF,TGCAGTGCTCGACTACCCCTAGGCGGTGAGCAGTTCTTC
-,TRBV20-1,TRBJ2-5,-,CSARIPGLKGGTQYF,TGCAGTGCTAGAATTCCGGGCCTCAAAGGTGGGACCCAGTACTTC
-,TRBV7-2,TRBJ2-1,TRBD2,CASSLAPSGYNEQFF,TGTGCCAGCAGCTTAGCGCCTAGCGGCTACAATGAGCAGTTCTTC
few,TRBV5-5,TRBJ2-2,TRBD2,CASSTSGTSGYNGELFF,TGTGCCAGCAGCACCTCCGGGACTAGCGGTTATAACGGGGAGCTGTTTTTT
-,TRBV20-1,TRBJ1-1,-,CSASGLGKTEAFF,TGCAGTGCTAGCGGGCTTGGGAAAACTGAAGCTTTCTTT
-,TRBV20-1,TRBJ2-7,-,CSARDLRGFGQYF,TGCAGTGCTAGAGATCTACGCGGCTTCGGGCAGTACTTC
-,TRBV5-1,TRBJ2-1,TRBD2,CASSLHGGTGYNEQFF,TGCGCCAGCAGCCTCCACGGGGGGACGGGCTACAATGAGCAGTTCTTC
-,TRBV7-9,TRBJ2-5,TRBD2,CASSVGLDGETQYF,TGTGCCAGCAGCGTGGGACTAGATGGAGAGACCCAGTACTTC
-,TRBV4-2,TRBJ1-2,-,CASSQERDRGYTF,TGTGCCAGCAGCCAAGAGCGGGACCGGGGCTACACCTTC
-,TRBV6-5,TRBJ2-1,TRBD2,CASSFPPTSGEQFF,TGTGCCAGCAGTTTCCCCCCCACTAGCGGGGAGCAGTTCTTC
-,TRBV12-3/TRBV12-4,TRBJ2-6,TRBD2,CASGLAASSGANVLTF,TGTGCCAGCGGACTAGCGGCAAGCTCTGGGGCCAACGTCCTGACTTTC
few,TRBV20-1,TRBJ2-1,TRBD2,CSARFTSGSVDEQFF,TGCAGTGCTAGATTTACTAGCGGGAGTGTAGATGAGCAGTTCTTC
-,TRBV20-1,TRBJ2-5,-,CSWRGQYQETQYF,TGCAGTTGGAGGGGTCAGTACCAAGAGACCCAGTACTTC
few,TRBV6-2/TRBV6-3,TRBJ2-1,TRBD2,CASSFIGRGDEQFF,TGTGCCAGCAGTTTCATCGGGAGGGGGGATGAGCAGTTCTTC
-,TRBV7-7,TRBJ2-2,-,CASTPGTRVNTGELFF,TGTGCCAGCACCCCGGGCACCAGGGTCAACACCGGGGAGCTGTTTTTT
-,TRBV24-1,TRBJ1-2,-,CATSGRGAYGYTF,TGTGCCACCAGCGGCAGGGGAGCCTATGGCTACACCTTC
-,TRBV6-5,TRBJ2-2,TRBD2,CASSYSLAGVRVTGELFF,TGTGCCAGCAGTTACTCCCTAGCGGGAGTCCGTGTCACCGGGGAGCTGTTTTTT
-,TRBV5-1,TRBJ2-3,TRBD2,CASGLAPQNTQYF,TGCGCCAGCGGACTAGCTCCTCAGAATACGCAGTATTTT
few,TRBV11-2,TRBJ1-1,-,CASSLDYGNTEAFF,TGTGCCAGCAGCTTAGATTACGGGAACACTGAAGCTTTCTTT
few,TRBV7-2,TRBJ1-3,-,CASSLGPGAGNTIYF,TGTGCCAGCAGCTTAGGGCCAGGGGCTGGAAACACCATATATTTT
few,TRBV6-1,TRBJ1-2,TRBD1,CASSQTGGHGYTF,TGTGCCAGCAGCCAGACAGGGGGCCATGGCTACACCTTC
few,TRBV5-1,TRBJ2-3,-,CASSLGFLSTDTQYF,TGCGCCAGCAGCTTGGGGTTCCTAAGCACAGATACGCAGTATTTT
-,TRBV28,TRBJ2-5,-,CASSQRRETQYF,TGTGCCAGCAGTCAAAGGAGGGAGACCCAGTACTTC